This is a list of T cell receptor beta chains from one sample in a study of T cells after yellow fever vaccination. TCRdb independently ran MiXCR on the 5' RACE reads; one entry per CDR3 protein. The sample lists roughly 520,000 distinct CDR3 sequences, 21% occurring once. The specimen was PBMCs, collected approximately 22 days after the first yellow fever vaccination. The receptors come from a man between 18 and 35 years old who received the YFV17D yellow fever vaccine. The CDR3 runs from the conserved cysteine through the conserved F or W.

13,TRBV20-1,TRBJ1-1,CSAEGRGYTEAFF
15,TRBV4-3,TRBJ1-2,CASSQLRTANYGYTF
13,TRBV20-1,TRBJ2-1,CSARAGIHNEQFF
15,TRBV7-3,TRBJ2-3,CASSLQPVQTDTQYF
17,TRBV7-8,TRBJ2-7,CASSGLGGDNRAYEQYF
15,TRBV27,TRBJ2-6,CASSPSRGGANVLTF
13,TRBV5-1,TRBJ2-2,CASSLWQPGELFF
16,TRBV9,TRBJ2-1,CASSAPGGAGENEQFF
16,TRBV12-3/TRBV12-4,TRBJ1-1,CASSFRGLRMNTEAFF
15,TRBV6-5,TRBJ1-5,CASSYTFYSNQPQHF
17,TRBV7-3,TRBJ2-7,CASRNSPPQGEIYEQYF
15,TRBV23-1,TRBJ2-4,CASSQSGRGVDIQYF
15,TRBV5-1,TRBJ2-5,CASSPEATRLETQYF
18,TRBV5-5,TRBJ2-3,CASSTRTSGGAGGDTQYF
13,TRBV12-3/TRBV12-4,TRBJ2-5,CASSGDWAETQYF
21,TRBV6-2/TRBV6-3,TRBJ2-6,CASSYIETGGPTPSGANVLTF
12,TRBV3-1,TRBJ1-1,CASSQGQGEAFF
12,TRBV7-2,TRBJ2-3,CASSNYRVMQYF
15,TRBV7-3,TRBJ2-1,CASSFFGGAKNEQFF
16,TRBV5-1,TRBJ1-2,CASSLGGTGTNYGYTF
16,TRBV20-1,TRBJ2-5,CSARGVLAETQETQYF
14,TRBV12-3/TRBV12-4,TRBJ1-4,CASQEGWGNEKLFF
15,TRBV3-1,TRBJ2-6,CASSQDRAGANVLTF
15,TRBV18,TRBJ1-5,CASSPPGSREQPQHF
14,TRBV7-8,TRBJ1-4,CASSYRTANEKLFF
13,TRBV27,TRBJ2-7,CASSSGGNYEQYF
16,TRBV6-5,TRBJ2-3,CASSYSTSGETDTQYF
15,TRBV5-1,TRBJ2-5,CASSLVAGSQETQYF
15,TRBV24-1,TRBJ2-2,CATGGPGGIGGELFF
13,TRBV20-1,TRBJ1-4,CSAFRDRGEKLFF
14,TRBV12-3/TRBV12-4,TRBJ2-7,CASSPQVVTYEQYF
13,TRBV18,TRBJ1-1,CASSARGAAEAFF
16,TRBV20-1,TRBJ2-3,CCALFWGGGATDTQYF
13,TRBV27,TRBJ2-7,CASPSVVPYEQYF
14,TRBV12-3/TRBV12-4,TRBJ1-1,CASSEQLLNTEAFF
13,TRBV7-3,TRBJ2-1,CASSFGVYNEQFF
15,TRBV11-2,TRBJ2-5,CASSLGATRVETQYF
13,TRBV20-1,TRBJ1-4,CSAERGQGEKLFF
16,TRBV24-1,TRBJ2-3,CATSDAPGGPSDTQYF
16,TRBV5-8,TRBJ2-1,CASSFLGGTMYNEQFF
15,TRBV3-1,TRBJ1-5,CASSPSGQTNQPQHF
12,TRBV6-5,TRBJ2-1,CASSPSSHEQFF
14,TRBV18,TRBJ2-5,CASSPPGLPETQYF
17,TRBV20-1,TRBJ1-6,CSARDVRDSPYNSPLHF
14,TRBV5-6,TRBJ2-3,CASSQPGRTDTQYF
16,TRBV10-3,TRBJ2-3,CAISESRAVRTDTQYF
18,TRBV12-3/TRBV12-4,TRBJ2-4,CASSPGTIAGTAKNIQYF
15,TRBV5-4,TRBJ2-7,CASSPTPDEGIEQYF
15,TRBV4-1,TRBJ1-5,CASSQEGVVNQPQHF
14,TRBV7-2,TRBJ2-7,CASSWGHATYEQYF